This entry is about one T cell receptor beta chain. The antigen this receptor binds is unknown. The listed sequencing device is NextSeq 550. The Human TCR Profiling Kit (MiLaboratory) was used to make UMI-labeled 5' RACE TRB cDNA libraries. The full amount of extracted RNA was used for cDNA synthesis, and the full amount of resulting cDNA was used for PCR amplification. Libraries were prepared in parallel using an identical number of PCR cycles. Per the source publication's procedure: MIGEC and MiXCR extracted about 53,000 +/- 10,000 unique UMI-labeled TRB cDNA molecules per library, requiring at least two reads per UMI. An average of roughly 40,000 +/- 10,000 functional in-frame TRB CDR3 nucleotide clonotypes without stop codons was found per library. After downsampling to 5000 UMI-labeled TRB molecules per sample, diversity metrics such as normalized Shannon-Wiener and Chao1 were calculated in VDJtools. VDJtools was used to calculate clonotype-size-weighted physicochemical properties of the central five CDR3 residues, namely interaction energy, strength, volume and Kidera factor 4. TCRdb reprocessed the reads, so every CDR3 protein sequence counts as one entry and DNA is not shown. TCRdb assigned the V and J calls; the authors' analysis was not used. In this sample's table one finds fewer than 95,000 distinct CDR3 sequences. The ten largest clones capture 0.95% to 1.4% of the sample.

Each CD8+ T cell subset was flow-sorted in triplicate, with about 320,000 cells per subset placed directly into RLT lysis buffer. To keep memory contaminants out, a stringent definition of naive CD8+ T cells was applied: CD45RO-CCR7+CD27+CD95-. Standard density gradient centrifugation was used to isolate peripheral blood mononuclear cells from buffy coats. A FACSAria III was used to flow-sort naive CXCR3-negative and CXCR3-positive CD8+ T cells. Total RNA was extracted from sorted cells using an RNeasy Mini Kit. The sample is drawn from a study of CXCR3-negative and CXCR3-positive naive CD8 T cells (dated by TCRdb to the late 2010s). About the investigation overall: In total, roughly 150 million TRB reads were obtained, or roughly 1.5 +/- 0.3 million reads per library. The diversity and physicochemical repertoire analyses included fewer than twelve donors pooled from two independent experiments. The TRBV-TRBJ cluster analysis covered naive subsets from 5 or 6 donors and memory cells from 3 donors. What the research found in general, with its limitations: Repertoire diversity was comparably high in both naive subsets but much lower in memory CD8+ T cells. Compared with CXCR3-negative naive cells, CXCR3-positive naive cells had TRB CDR3s with higher hydrophobicity (lower Kidera factor 4), lower energy, and higher strength and volume indices. Similar TRBV-TRBJ usage was shown by naive CXCR3-negative and CXCR3-positive cells from the same donor, whereas distinct patterns were shown by memory cells. Surface CD5, linked to self-reactivity in mice, was comparable between naive subsets; TCR interaction strength was therefore also inferred from TRB CDR3 physicochemical properties. Freshly isolated PBMCs were used for most assays because CXCR3 expression partially decreased after cryopreservation.

The CDR3 measures 15 amino acids from cysteine to phenylalanine. No DNA has been recorded. This clonotype was obtained from a human donor in good health. Some clones in this sample may be carry-over from other donors' samples. Recombination connected TRBV12-3 or TRBV12-4 to TRBJ2-7; the TCRdb D gene call, TRBD2, has no DNA to confirm it. The specimen was naive CXCR3- CD8+ T cells from blood. The cell subset or site label corresponds to: CD45RO-CCR7+CD27+CD95- naive CD8+ T cells lacking CXCR3 (TNR3-). CDR3 loop: CASSSGLAGGYEQYF.